The 15 T cell receptor beta chains presented below share a single source sample, sequenced in a study of blood T cell repertoires in COVID-19 (dated by TCRdb to 2019 to 2021). The method behind the library was the immunoSEQ multiplex PCR assay. TCRdb provides this immuneACCESS table in a form limited to in-frame rearrangements. Some clones are lacking; in checked studies, under half of them reflect an unresolved V gene, and why the rest are absent is not known. The sample includes approximately 230,000 clones, with about nine tenths observed a single time. About a sixth of the sample is taken by the ten largest. Input material: PBMCs or T cells enriched from blood (not recorded which). These receptors were obtained from a young man who had recovered from COVID-19.

In its sample, this clone was seen a few times. This chain joins TRBV3-1 (or the pseudogene TRBV3-2) and TRBJ2-7; D unclear. Trimming removed 1 base from V and 6 bases from J, with 13 bases in between. Germline lookup yields CDR1 LGHDT and CDR2 YNNKEL (reference sequence). This CDR3 comprises 14 residues. DNA for the CDR3: TGTGCCAGCAGCCAAGTCCGATTGGCATCCGAGCAGTACTTC. It encodes CASSQVRLASEQYF.

The chain links TRBV4-1 to TRBJ2-5; 8 positions match TRBD2. The CDR3 contains 17 residues. In germline, CDR1 is MGHRA, CDR2 YSYEKL. The V segment lost 0 bases and the J segment 1 base; nucleotides outside the gene matches: 7. CDR3 nucleotide sequence: TGCGCCAGCAGCCAAGAGTCGTCTAGCGGGCCCCAAGAGACCCAGTACTTC. It encodes CASSQESSSGPQETQYF.

V gene TRBV6-5 combines with J gene TRBJ1-4, with D uncertain. V lost 4 bases and J 7 bases, leaving 7 bases between the germline ends. Germline lookup yields CDR1 MNHEY and CDR2 SVGAGI. The CDR3 is 12 amino acids. The CDR3 protein is CASSWEGEKLFF. Here the CDR3 DNA reads TGTGCCAGCAGTTGGGAGGGTGAAAAACTGTTTTTT.

The chain uses TRBV21-1 and TRBJ2-4; TRBD1 is the table's D call and was not checked against the DNA. TRBV21-1 represents a pseudogene. This CDR3 region has 14 residues. CDR3 region: CASTRRDRACFQYF. CDR3 coding DNA: TGTGCCAGCACCCGTCGGGACAGGGCTTGTTTTCAGTACTTC.

The chain is built from TRBV5-1 and TRBJ1-3, with TRBD1 as a possible D gene (6 bases). The CDR3 loop spans 16 amino acids. The germline CDR1 and CDR2 sequences are SGHRS and YFSETQ. The V end lost 4 bases, the J end lost 4 bases, and 18 bases lay between the germline ends. CDR3 DNA sequence: TGCGCCAGCAGCACCCACCTACAGGGATCGGGAAACACCATATATTTT. Translation gives CASSTHLQGSGNTIYF.

The V and J genes are TRBV29-1 and TRBJ2-4; D is possibly TRBD1 (5 bases). V was trimmed by 1 base and J by 2 bases, leaving 9 bases between them. The CDR3 consists of 14 residues. Germline CDR1 and CDR2: SQVTM and ANQGSEA. The CDR3 reads CSVEVDRSKNIQYF. CDR3 sequence (DNA): TGCAGCGTTGAAGTCGACAGATCCAAAAACATTCAGTACTTC. Drawing the rest from reference TRBV29-1 and TRBJ2-4, the complete variable domain is SAVISQKPSRDICQRGTSLTIQCQVDSQVTMMFWYRQQPGQSLTLIATANQGSEATYESGFVIDKFPISRPNLTFSTLTVSNMSPEDSSIYLCSVEVDRSKNIQYFGAGTRLSVL.

This rearrangement joins TRBV28 to TRBJ2-3, with D possibly being TRBD2 (6 bases). With 7 bases removed from V and 0 bases from J, the gap between germline ends came to 20 bases. This CDR3 spans 17 amino acids. The germline CDR1 and CDR2 sequences are MDHEN and SYDVKM. CDR3 region: CASTPLYGAGSTDTQYF. The CDR3 DNA reads as TGTGCCAGCACCCCACTCTACGGGGCGGGAAGCACAGATACGCAGTATTTT. The whole variable domain, remainder taken from reference TRBV28 and TRBJ2-3, is DVKVTQSSRYLVKRTGEKVFLECVQDMDHENMFWYRQDPGLGLRLIYFSYDVKMKEKGDIPEGYSVSREKKERFSLILESASTNQTSMYLCASTPLYGAGSTDTQYFGPGTRLTVL.

This chain joins TRBV6-5 and TRBJ1-1; D possibly corresponds to TRBD1 (6 bases). Looked up from germline, CDR1 is MNHEY and CDR2 is SVGAGI. This CDR3 has 14 residues. Trimming took off 4 bases at V and 1 base at J, with 10 bases between the two ends. The CDR3 bases are TGTGCCAGCAGTTCAGGACAGCCGAACACTGAAGCTTTCTTT. It encodes CASSSGQPNTEAFF.

The genes are TRBV6-4 and TRBJ1-4; 7 nucleotides agree with TRBD1. The junction had 10 bases not matched to a gene; V was cut back by 7 bases and J by 5 bases. Germline loops: CDR1 MRHNA, CDR2 SNTAGT. The CDR3 loop spans 15 amino acids. In nucleotides, the CDR3 is TGTGCCAGCAAGAGCTCCGGGACAGCGAATGAAAAACTGTTTTTT. It is translated as CASKSSGTANEKLFF.

CDR3 sequence (DNA): TGTGCCAGCATAACAGGCGAGGCGAACACCGGGGAGCTGTTTTTT. As protein: CASITGEANTGELFF. This chain joins TRBV28 and TRBJ2-2; a possible D gene is TRBD1 (5 bases). This CDR3 has 15 residues. Germline V gene sequence: CDR1 MDHEN, CDR2 SYDVKM. V lost 7 bases, J lost 0 bases, and 12 bases lay in between.

The J gene is TRBJ1-4, the V gene TRBV25-1, with 9 nucleotides matching TRBD1. After removal of 6 bases from V and 8 bases from J, the junction contained 10 bases not matched to a gene. CDR3 length: 15 amino acids. CDR1 is MGHDK, CDR2 SYGVNS, per germline. The DNA of the CDR3 is TGTGCCAGCAGGAGGGGGGGGACAGGGTTGGAAAAACTGTTTTTT. This sequence encodes CASRRGGTGLEKLFF.

The V call is TRBV10-3, the J call TRBJ2-7; 11 bases are shared with TRBD1. The V segment lost 6 bases and the J segment 4 bases; nucleotides outside the gene matches: 5. The CDR3 spans 14 residues. Germline assignment: CDR1 ENHRY and CDR2 SYGVKD. CDR3 nucleotide sequence: TGTGCCATCAGGGGGGACAGGGGGTTATACGAGCAGTACTTC. It is translated as CAIRGDRGLYEQYF.

The chain is built from TRBV7-9 and TRBJ2-1, with TRBD2 matching 7 bases. The V segment lost 7 bases and the J segment 5 bases; nucleotides outside the gene matches: 5. Germline V gene data show CDR1 as SEHNR and CDR2 as FQNEAQ (reference sequence). The length of the CDR3 is 13 residues. Here the CDR3 reads CASTLGGDNEQFF. The CDR3 coding sequence is TGTGCCAGCACCCTGGGGGGGGACAATGAGCAGTTCTTC.

This rearrangement joins TRBV29-1 to TRBJ2-7; possible D gene TRBD2, 6 bases. Germline V gives CDR1 SQVTM, CDR2 ANQGSEA. The CDR3 consists of 12 residues. V shed 7 bases and J shed 3 bases, with 13 bases lying between them. CDR3 sequence reads: CSATEGRYEQYF. The CDR3 nucleotides read TGCAGCGCGACGGAGGGGCGCTACGAGCAGTACTTC.

The chain carries TRBV30 and TRBJ2-7, with a weak D call TRBD2 (6 bases). Germline lookup yields CDR1 GTSNPN and CDR2 SVGIG (reference sequence). V lost 1 base to trimming and J lost 3 bases, with 19 bases between them. The CDR3 length is 16 residues. The CDR3 loop is CAWSARDGGNLYEQYF. The DNA for the CDR3 is TGTGCCTGGAGTGCCCGGGACGGCGGGAATCTCTACGAGCAGTACTTC.